This T cell receptor beta chain was found in a study of post-analysis software for immune sequencing data. Study-level background: Patients with relapsing-remitting, secondary progressive and progressive-relapsing multiple sclerosis courses were all represented.

In regard to this clonotype: The antigen remains undetermined.

Study-wide results and limits: Higher frequency in patients than in controls was seen for roughly five TRBV segments, with TRBV5-6, TRBV5-1 and TRBV20-1 among them. F measure clustering grouped samples strongly by preparation batch. Multiple sclerosis patients had significantly lower normalized Chao1 diversity than controls.

cDNA libraries of TCR beta carried unique molecular identifiers. TCRdb analysed the PCR reads with MiXCR anew, one entry per CDR3 protein. Among roughly 580,000 distinct CDR3 sequences listed, roughly 45% were seen once. V was clipped by 5 bases and J by 7 bases; unmatched bases: 3. This CDR3 spans 13 amino acids. Sample: blood. The receptor comes from a girl aged 10 to 17 with multiple sclerosis. The chain couples TRBV12-3 or TRBV12-4 to TRBJ2-1; the match to TRBD1 covers 9 bases. CDR3 sequence reads: CASSGTGWNEQFF. The CDR3 DNA reads TGTGCCAGCAGTGGGACAGGGTGGAATGAGCAGTTCTTC.